These T cell receptor beta chains were read from a single sample in a study of T cell responses to AZD1222 COVID-19 vaccine. Sequencing was performed with immunoSEQ multiplex PCR; in TCRdb, only in-frame clones are kept and a portion is missing. The sample has fewer than 200,000 clones; 70% to 90% are singletons. The source material was peripheral blood, sampled on day 0 of AZD1222 vaccination. The receptors derive from an adult in good health. The CDR3 runs from the conserved cysteine through the conserved F or W. Fields, in order: CDR3 protein, V gene.

CASSGAAGENYEQYF TRBV27
CASSPVRVSDTQYF TRBV18
CSVPPGSVGYNEQFF TRBV29-1
CASSLGQGSSPQHF TRBV6-2/TRBV6-3
CASKSLAGEGAGETQYF TRBV5-1
CASSFQAGTVKNYNEQFF TRBV5-5
CASSLSGQAVSDAYTF TRBV27
CASSPPRAGSNEKLFF TRBV18
CAWCTNRYQETQYF TRBV30
CASSLNRANEKLFF TRBV5-1
CASSLEGYGYTF TRBV12-3/TRBV12-4
CASSPGGLSGNTIYF TRBV9
CATSGGARPYEQYF TRBV15
CASSYQGAGTDTQYF TRBV6-5
CASSLEGQARDEQFF TRBV7-3
CASSFGSLLGEAFF TRBV6-5
CASSQSGTDQPQHF TRBV3-1/TRBV3-2
CASSFYLDSNYGYTF TRBV28
CAISEITTEGTQYF TRBV10-3
CASSPRSANTGELFF TRBV3-1/TRBV3-2
CASSLETSGAYNEQFF TRBV5-1
CASSSRLAAEQYF TRBV7-2
CASSSDLYGYTF TRBV12-3/TRBV12-4
CASSDEGPNSPLHF TRBV6-4
CASSLSTQPQHF TRBV28
CAWSRPGSGAITDTQYF TRBV30
CASRQGSSYEQYF TRBV6-5
CAYEGLLNTEAFF TRBV7-9
CASMRGANTGELFF TRBV2
CASSHTTGKDSDTIYF TRBV18
CASSFGGGGASDTQYF TRBV5-4
CASSPNPGLAVRYEQYF TRBV4-2
CSATARDLVF TRBV20-1
CASSFTTGANEQFF TRBV5-1
CASSAPGLVGEQYF TRBV5-1
CASSIVGKGGNNEQFF TRBV19
CASSYSDRGGVEAFF TRBV6-5
CASRSGATNEKLFF TRBV27
CASSLGGTNEKLFF TRBV6-6
CASSQDLRRDGTNEQFF TRBV4-3
CASSLSGTVRNGYTF TRBV7-3
CASSPEGDKAYEQYF TRBV7-9
CASRGGAPGYTF TRBV27
CASSPPTGNTIYF TRBV28
CASIASLRGGQETQYF TRBV5-1
CASSPRHNNEKLFF TRBV14
CASSRGLTRGSYNEQFF TRBV19
CASSVAIENGELFF TRBV9
CASSIWASGDNEQFF TRBV19
CSASIQPWETQYF TRBV20-1
CASSPWGQIGSGIFTNTIYF TRBV18
CASSKLTVNTGELFF TRBV27
CASNRGSSSYNEQFF TRBV5-1
CASSPDRAFNYGYTF TRBV3-1/TRBV3-2